Following are 20 T cell receptor beta chains from one sample sequenced in a study of shared clonotypes between healthy human individuals. Naive-designated CD8 cells lacked CD45RO, were positively enriched for CCR7, and omitted terminally differentiated effector memory CD45RA+ cells. Using immunoSEQ multiplex PCR, the repertoire was profiled, and TCRdb retains in-frame clones only, with some absent. In the table there are fewer than 1 million clones, 90% to 97% of which are singletons. Sequencing was performed on naive CD8+ T cells sorted from blood. The receptors stem from a man aged 30 to 45 in good health.

CDR3 in DNA: TGTGCCAGTCGACTAGCGGTCGACTACGAGCAGTACTTC. This codes for CASRLAVDYEQYF. This chain links TRBV27 with TRBJ2-7; 9 nucleotides line up with TRBD2. The CDR3 contains 13 residues. V shed 9 bases and J 3 bases; nucleotides not matched to a gene: 6. Germline CDR1 MNHEY, CDR2 SMNVEV (reference sequence).

V and J are TRBV4-1 and TRBJ2-7, with a weak D call TRBD1 (5 bases). Trimming pared 4 bases from V and 2 bases from J, leaving 12 bases between. The CDR3 is 14 amino acids. Germline values: CDR1 MGHRA, CDR2 YSYEKL. CDR3 protein: CASSPQGNAYEQYF. In DNA, the CDR3 is TGCGCCAGCAGCCCCCAGGGAAACGCCTACGAGCAGTACTTC.

The V gene is TRBV27, the J gene TRBJ2-7, with TRBD2 as a possible D gene (5 bases). V lost 5 bases and J 7 bases, leaving 9 bases between the germline ends. The germline V gene encodes CDR1 MNHEY and CDR2 SMNVEV (reference sequence). The CDR3 consists of 11 residues. This CDR3 reads CASSAGREQYF. CDR3 coding DNA: TGTGCCAGCAGTGCGGGTCGGGAGCAGTACTTC.

This sequence joins TRBV7-9 and TRBJ2-5, with 11 bases matching TRBD2. The V segment lost 1 base and the J segment 5 bases; nucleotides outside the gene matches: 6. CDR1 is SEHNR, CDR2 FQNEAQ, per germline (reference sequence). This CDR3 has 16 residues. In nucleotides, the CDR3 is TGTGCCAGCAGCTTAGTCCTAGCGGGAGGATGGGAGACCCAGTACTTC. Translated: CASSLVLAGGWETQYF.

The sample holds one count of this clone. The chain joins TRBV11-2 to TRBJ1-5; D unresolved. Germline V lookup: CDR1 SGHAT, CDR2 FQNNGV. The V and J ends lost 8 bases and 1 base respectively, with 3 bases between them. The CDR3 is 11 residues long. The CDR3 reads CASGSNQPQHF. As DNA, the CDR3 is TGTGCCAGCGGCAGCAATCAGCCCCAGCATTTT.

The chain recombines TRBV20-1 with TRBJ2-1; 11 bases map to TRBD2. CDR3 length equals 11 residues. The germline CDR1 and CDR2 sequences are DFQATT and SNEGSKA (reference sequence). The CDR3 coding sequence is TGCCGACTAGCGGGATTCCACGAGCAGTTCTTC. It specifies CRLAGFHEQFF.

This rearrangement joins TRBV4-1 to TRBJ2-7; TRBD2 matches at 7 bases. The CDR3 runs to 16 residues. J was trimmed by 5 bases and V by 3 bases; bases with no gene match: 13. Germline assignment: CDR1 MGHRA and CDR2 YSYEKL. The CDR3 is CASSHGGRAPRDEQYF. CDR3 in DNA: TGCGCCAGCAGCCATGGCGGGAGAGCCCCCCGGGACGAGCAGTACTTC.

This rearrangement joins TRBV13 to TRBJ2-3, with 10 bases aligning to TRBD2. Germline V gene data show CDR1 as PRHDT and CDR2 as FYEKMQ (reference sequence). V gave up 0 bases and J gave up 0 bases; unmatched junction bases: 0. The CDR3 contains 16 residues. In nucleotides, the CDR3 is TGTGCCAGCAGCTTAGGACTAGCGGGGAGCACAGATACGCAGTATTTT. Its translation is CASSLGLAGSTDTQYF.

This rearrangement joins TRBV7-9 to TRBJ2-1; weak D call: TRBD1 (6 bases). The CDR3 consists of 17 residues. The V gene lost 5 bases and the J gene lost 7 bases, with 24 bases spanning the gap. The germline CDR1 and CDR2 sequences are SEHNR and FQNEAQ (reference sequence). The CDR3 sequence is CASSRSGQTSKENEQFF. For the CDR3, the DNA is TGTGCCAGCAGCCGAAGCGGACAGACAAGTAAGGAAAATGAGCAGTTCTTC.

V usage is TRBV11-3 and J usage is TRBJ2-1; D gene ambiguous. V gave up 5 bases and J gave up 0 bases, with 8 bases separating them. CDR1 and CDR2 (germline): SGHNT, YENEEA. CDR3 length: 14 residues. The chain's CDR3 is CASSPENSYNEQFF. CDR3 bases: TGTGCCAGCAGCCCCGAGAACTCCTACAATGAGCAGTTCTTC.

The V call is TRBV7-9, the J call TRBJ1-2; TRBD1 matches 7 bases. Per germline, CDR1 SEHNR and CDR2 FQNEAQ (reference sequence). The CDR3 totals 16 residues. The V segment lost 4 bases and the J segment 1 base; nucleotides outside the gene matches: 9. The CDR3, as DNA: TGTGCCAGCAGCTCCTCGACAGGGTTTATTAACTATGGCTACACCTTC. Its protein product is CASSSSTGFINYGYTF. Full variable domain (outside the CDR3, taken from reference TRBV7-9 and TRBJ1-2): DTGVSQNPRHKITKRGQNVTFRCDPISEHNRLYWYRQTLGQGPEFLTYFQNEAQLEKSRLLSDRFSAERPKGSFSTLEIQRTEQGDSAMYLCASSSSTGFINYGYTFGSGTRLTVV.

This chain uses TRBV10-3 with TRBJ2-5; TRBD2 aligns across 8 bases. Germline loops: CDR1 ENHRY, CDR2 SYGVKD. The CDR3 totals 17 residues. J gave up 1 base and V 9 bases, and 16 bases lay outside the gene matches. CDR3 residues: CAIAGDSNTNSQETQYF. The CDR3, as DNA: TGTGCCATAGCGGGAGATTCCAATACAAACTCCCAAGAGACCCAGTACTTC.

The V and J genes are TRBV5-4 and TRBJ1-1; unclear D gene. Germline loops: CDR1 SGHNT, CDR2 YYREEE (reference sequence). V shed 1 base and J shed 0 bases, with 10 bases lying between them. The CDR3 has 15 residues. This CDR3 reads CASSLQLSMNTEAFF. The CDR3, as DNA: TGTGCCAGCAGCTTGCAGCTTAGTATGAACACTGAAGCTTTCTTT.

The genes are TRBV7-2 and TRBJ1-1; D uncertain. This CDR3 spans 15 amino acids. Trimming stripped 1 base from V and 3 bases from J, with 12 bases between. Per the germline V gene, CDR1 is SGHTA and CDR2 is FQGNSA. Here the CDR3 DNA reads TGTGCCAGCAGCTTAGACAGAAACGTTTACACTGAAGCTTTCTTT. Its protein is CASSLDRNVYTEAFF.

The J gene is TRBJ2-7, the V gene TRBV29-1; possibly TRBD1 for D (6 bases). This CDR3 has 13 residues. Germline V gene sequence: CDR1 SQVTM, CDR2 ANQGSEA. Trimming removed 1 base at V and 10 bases at J, with 17 bases between. CDR3 residues: CSVEVRDKAEQYF. CDR3 DNA sequence: TGCAGCGTTGAAGTACGGGACAAAGCGGAACAGTACTTC.

The chain carries TRBV19 and TRBJ2-5, with TRBD1 matching 7 bases. The CDR3 sequence is 14 residues long. Germline V lookup: CDR1 LNHDA, CDR2 SQIVND (reference sequence). The junction had 6 bases not matched to a gene; V was cut back by 3 bases and J by 5 bases. The CDR3 is CASSMGTTGETQYF. The CDR3 DNA reads TGTGCCAGTAGTATGGGGACGACAGGGGAGACCCAGTACTTC.

The chain uses TRBV2 and TRBJ2-1; the D is unclear. The CDR3 loop spans 11 amino acids. V gave up 1 base and J gave up 8 bases, with 3 bases separating them. CDR1 is SNHLY and CDR2 is FYNNEI in the germline V gene. Here the CDR3 reads CASSEGDEQFF. The CDR3 DNA follows: TGTGCCAGCAGTGAAGGGGATGAGCAGTTCTTC.

Of note for this clone: The sample holds other DNA sequences that translate to the same CDR3. The chain has TRBV9 and TRBJ2-7; 12 positions match TRBD2. CDR3 length equals 15 residues. Germline-derived CDR1 and CDR2 are SGDLS and YYNGEE. J gave up 4 bases and V 0 bases, and 2 bases lay outside the gene matches. The CDR3 DNA is TGTGCCAGCAGCGTAGAGGGGACTAGCGGGTACGAGCAGTACTTC. This sequence encodes CASSVEGTSGYEQYF.

V usage is TRBV7-9 and J usage is TRBJ2-1; 8 bases map to TRBD2. CDR1 and CDR2 (germline): SEHNR, FQNEAQ (reference sequence). The CDR3 has 16 amino acids. J was trimmed by 9 bases and V by 4 bases; bases with no gene match: 14. CDR3 sequence: CASSSNRGLARGEQFF. The CDR3 nucleotides read TGTGCCAGCAGCTCAAACCGAGGACTAGCACGGGGTGAGCAGTTCTTC.

The chain recombines TRBV12-5 with TRBJ2-1; a possible D gene is TRBD2 (5 bases). Germline V gene data show CDR1 as LGHNT and CDR2 as FRNRAP. This CDR3 is 12 amino acids long. V dropped 5 bases and J dropped 3 bases, with 5 bases sitting between them. The DNA for the CDR3 is TGTGCTAGTGGTCGGGGCTACAATGAGCAGTTCTTC. Its translation is CASGRGYNEQFF.